Reported below is one T cell receptor (beta chain). Its specific antigen is unknown. No base quality information exists; no much larger clone differs at one position. This entry comes from a study of technical replicates of blood from a handful of donors (TCRdb year 2017). Libraries were prepared through the immunoSEQ multiplex PCR assay. TCRdb obtained this table from immuneACCESS and retained in-frame rearrangements with V and J assigned. These tables miss some clones; where compared with another copy, unresolved V genes account for less than half of the shortfall, and the remainder is unexplained. The sample data list 11,000 to 15,000 clones, and about 80% of these were observed just once. The ten largest clones take up about 12% of the sample. The sample was PBMCs. The TCR originated in a human donor in good health.

This receptor carries the CDR3 CASSPYVRGATNEKLFF. The DNA reads TGTGCCAGCAGCCCATACGTTCGCGGGGCAACTAATGAAAAACTGTTTTTT. This chain joins TRBV7-6 to TRBJ1-4; no confident D gene assignment can be made. The CDR3, cysteine through phenylalanine, is 17 amino acids long. Of all the DNA, just the CDR3 is kept, 51 bases in frame from base 1. CDR1 SGHVS and CDR2 FNYEAQ were looked up in the germline V gene. Trimming removed 5 bases from V and 0 bases from J, leaving 16 bases between the germline ends.